Shown below are 11 T cell receptor beta chains from a single sample sequenced in a study of shared clonotypes between healthy human individuals. Only in-frame clones appear in the TCRdb table, and some are missing; sequencing was by immunoSEQ multiplex PCR. Among roughly 2.4 million clones, approximately 95% were seen once, and the ten largest hold around 0.13%. The sequenced material came from naive CD4+ T cells sorted from blood. Subset defined: CD45RA+ positively selected. The receptors derive from a man between 18 and 35 years old in good health.

The rearrangement joins TRBV5-6 to TRBJ2-7; 8 bases are a match to TRBD2. The J segment lost 4 bases and the V segment lost 4 bases, leaving 16 bases of the junction unmatched. This CDR3 has 17 amino acids. The germline V gene encodes CDR1 SGHDT and CDR2 YYEEEE. CDR3 nucleotide sequence: TGTGCCAGCAGCCCTACACTCACTAGCGGTGGGGTTTACGAGCAGTACTTC. Its protein is CASSPTLTSGGVYEQYF.

The rearrangement links TRBV5-1 to TRBJ2-7, with D unresolved. The CDR3 runs 15 residues. In germline, CDR1 is SGHRS, CDR2 YFSETQ. Trimming removed 0 bases from V and 6 bases from J, with 16 bases in between. The CDR3 nucleotides read TGCGCCAGCAGCTTGGTATCCGGTCTCAAAGTCGAGCAGTACTTC. Protein product: CASSLVSGLKVEQYF.

Notes on this clone: The same CDR3 is also encoded by other DNA sequences in this sample. The CDR3 coding sequence is TGTGCCAGCTCACCTCTGGCAGGGGGGAGAGAGACCCAGTACTTC. It encodes CASSPLAGGRETQYF. The rearrangement links TRBV18 to TRBJ2-5; the D gene is possibly TRBD1 (7 bases). The CDR3 extends over 15 amino acids. Trimming removed 3 bases from V and 4 bases from J, with 15 bases in between. Germline V lookup: CDR1 KGHSH, CDR2 LQKENI.

This clone appeared once. This chain links TRBV6-5 with TRBJ1-4, with 8 positions matching TRBD1. V was pared by 1 base and J by 8 bases, with 6 bases of the junction left unmatched. Germline V gives CDR1 MNHEY, CDR2 SVGAGI. The CDR3 runs 15 residues. This chain's CDR3 is CASSYLGTGGEKLFF. Written as DNA, the CDR3 is TGTGCCAGCAGTTACTTAGGGACAGGAGGAGAAAAACTGTTTTTT.

With respect to this clone: This sample includes further DNA sequences coding for the same CDR3. The CDR3 sequence is CAISGQGETQYF. The CDR3 DNA follows: TGTGCCATCAGTGGGCAGGGAGAGACCCAGTACTTC. This rearrangement joins TRBV10-3 to TRBJ2-5; D is possibly TRBD1 (5 bases). Germline V gene lookup returns CDR1 ENHRY and CDR2 SYGVKD. This CDR3 has 12 residues. With 4 bases removed from V and 4 bases from J, the gap between germline ends came to 7 bases.

The V call is TRBV25-1, the J call TRBJ2-1; 7 bases are a match to TRBD1. This CDR3 spans 14 amino acids. V dropped 5 bases and J dropped 8; count of bases not matched to a gene: 9. CDR1 and CDR2 (germline): MGHDK, SYGVNS. The CDR3 sequence: CASSRQGSIDEQFF. CDR3 DNA: TGTGCCAGCAGTAGACAGGGAAGTATCGATGAGCAGTTCTTC.

The rearrangement joins TRBV6-1 to TRBJ1-5; 7 bases are a match to TRBD1. CDR1 and CDR2 (germline): MNHNS, SASEGT. V dropped 11 bases and J dropped 3; count of bases not matched to a gene: 7. The CDR3 runs to 13 residues. CDR3 in amino acids: CAGGGQLNQPQHF. CDR3 nucleotide sequence: TGTGCCGGAGGGGGACAGCTCAATCAGCCCCAGCATTTT.

The chain employs TRBV6-5 and TRBJ2-5, with D maybe TRBD1 (5 bases). This CDR3 has 14 residues. Trimming removed 3 bases at V and 8 bases at J, with 16 bases between. CDR1 and CDR2 from the germline V gene are MNHEY and SVGAGI. The CDR3 DNA is TGTGCCAGCAGTTATGCCCCCAGGGTGGACACCCAGTACTTC. Encoded protein: CASSYAPRVDTQYF.

The rearrangement links TRBV5-6 to TRBJ2-7, with D unclear. Germline assignment: CDR1 SGHDT and CDR2 YYEEEE. This CDR3 region has 13 residues. V was clipped by 2 bases and J by 2 bases, with 8 bases between them. CDR3 protein: CASSFQPAYEQYF. The DNA of the CDR3 is TGTGCCAGCAGCTTTCAACCCGCCTACGAGCAGTACTTC.

This sequence joins TRBV7-9 and TRBJ1-4, with a weak D call TRBD1 (6 bases). Trimming left V 1 base short and J 4 bases short, with 10 bases between. The length of the CDR3 is 15 residues. Germline CDR1 reads SEHNR; CDR2 reads FQNEAQ (reference sequence). CDR3 nucleotides: TGTGCCAGCAGCTTAGGTGGGGGCAGTAATGAAAAACTGTTTTTT. This gives the protein CASSLGGGSNEKLFF.

The chain employs TRBV28 and TRBJ1-5; D gene ambiguous. With 1 base removed from V and 3 bases from J, the gap between germline ends came to 10 bases. The CDR3 has 15 amino acids. Per the germline V gene, CDR1 is MDHEN and CDR2 is SYDVKM. As DNA, the CDR3 is TGTGCCAGCAGTTTATCGGGCAGGACCAATCAGCCCCAGCATTTT. Amino acid sequence: CASSLSGRTNQPQHF.